What follows are 9 T cell receptor beta chains derived from one specimen sequenced in a study of T cell changes during pregnancy in multiple sclerosis. Using immunoSEQ multiplex PCR, the repertoire was profiled, and TCRdb retains in-frame clones only, with some absent. This repertoire shows about 70,000 clones, approximately 94% found once; its top ten account for 0.58%. The sample was peripheral blood, taken in the third trimester of pregnancy. The receptor set was obtained from a female donor with multiple sclerosis, enrolled in a pregnancy study.

The chain is built from TRBV27 and TRBJ2-7; 8 bases are a match to TRBD2. Per germline, CDR1 MNHEY and CDR2 SMNVEV (reference sequence). V shed 4 bases and J 5 bases; nucleotides not matched to a gene: 7. The CDR3 covers 14 residues. This CDR3 reads CASSSPGGANEQYF. In DNA, the CDR3 is TGTGCCAGCAGTTCACCGGGGGGGGCTAACGAGCAGTACTTC.

This sequence joins TRBV7-3 and TRBJ2-1, with 7 bases that match TRBD2. CDR1 SGHTA and CDR2 FQGTGA come from the germline V gene. The length of the CDR3 is 13 residues. Unmatched junction bases numbered 6, after V lost 8 bases and J lost 5 bases. This CDR3 is CASSTRGDNEQFF. CDR3 in DNA: TGTGCCAGCTCCACCCGGGGGGACAATGAGCAGTTCTTC.

This sequence joins TRBV6-8 and TRBJ1-6, with 7 bases aligning to TRBD1. V lost 4 bases, J lost 3 bases, and 18 bases stayed unmatched. Germline CDR1 and CDR2: MNHGY and SAAAGT. This CDR3 contains 20 residues. CDR3 loop: CASSLRRDSQRHNYNSPLHF. As DNA, the CDR3 is TGTGCCAGCAGTTTGAGGCGGGACAGCCAGCGTCACAACTATAATTCACCCCTCCACTTT.

This chain uses TRBV10-3 with TRBJ1-6, with TRBD1 identical over 10 bases. This CDR3 is built from 13 residues. V dropped 11 bases and J dropped 9; count of bases not matched to a gene: 7. From germline, CDR1 is ENHRY and CDR2 SYGVKD. Here the CDR3 reads CASNRDRGSPLHF. The CDR3 region has the DNA TGTGCCTCAAACCGGGACAGGGGTTCACCCCTCCACTTT.

CDR3 DNA sequence: TGTGCCAGCAGCTTAAGAGACAAGACAGGGGCCTCCTACAATGAGCAGTTCTTC. Its protein is CASSLRDKTGASYNEQFF. The chain links TRBV7-8 to TRBJ2-1, with 8 bases aligning to TRBD1. The CDR3 runs to 18 residues. In germline, CDR1 is SGHVS, CDR2 FQNEAQ. V shed 2 bases and J 0 bases; nucleotides not matched to a gene: 9.

V is TRBV19 and J is TRBJ2-7; 7 nucleotides match TRBD1. Per the germline V gene, CDR1 is LNHDA and CDR2 is SQIVND (reference sequence). The CDR3 has 12 residues. After removal of 4 bases from V and 8 bases from J, the junction contained 5 bases not matched to a gene. In nucleotides, the CDR3 is TGTGCCAGTAGTACACCGGGACAGAAGCAGTACTTC. Its translation: CASSTPGQKQYF.

The chain joins TRBV6-5 to TRBJ1-6; 7 bases match TRBD1. The CDR3 is made up of 13 amino acids. Germline trimming cut 10 bases from V and 8 bases from J; bases unmatched to any gene: 8. Germline CDR1 reads MNHEY; CDR2 reads SVGAGI. The CDR3 loop is CATHDRVDSPLHF. CDR3 DNA sequence: TGTGCCACCCACGACAGGGTAGATTCACCCCTCCACTTT.

The rearrangement joins TRBV7-2 to TRBJ2-1, with TRBD2 matching over 8 bases. With 6 bases clipped from V and 5 bases from J, the junction kept 9 bases outside the gene matches. CDR3 length: 15 residues. CDR1 is SGHTA, CDR2 FQGNSA, per germline. The DNA of the CDR3 is TGTGCCAGCAGAATACGGGGGGGCCTGGACAATGAGCAGTTCTTC. Protein sequence: CASRIRGGLDNEQFF.

This rearrangement joins TRBV11-2 to TRBJ2-3, with D tentatively TRBD2 (6 bases). V was shortened by 1 base and J by 8 bases, with 7 bases between the two germline ends. CDR3 length: 12 residues. Germline loops: CDR1 SGHAT, CDR2 FQNNGV. The CDR3 DNA reads TGTGCCAGCAGCTTAGGGAGGGGTACGCAGTATTTT. Protein sequence: CASSLGRGTQYF.